Described below is a single T cell receptor (beta chain) sequence and its context. Its antigen is currently unknown. The data belong to a study of beta chain features in type 1 diabetes. Sorting with CD45RO/CCR7/CD25/CD127/CD95/CD27 yielded naive, central memory, regulatory and stem-like memory CD4+ cells. General study results and limits: Patients' naive, central memory and regulatory TCRB repertoires appeared more alike than those of healthy donors. Any HLA effect on TCRB rearrangement was left unresolved by small sub-analyses. For Type 1 diabetes patients, all four CD4+ subsets carried TCRB CDR3s that were moderately but significantly shorter.

Every bit of the isolated RNA underwent reverse transcription, so sequencing read expressed TCRB transcripts. Clones were read by immunoSEQ multiplex PCR, and TCRdb kept only the in-frame ones, dropping some. The sample has about 900,000 clones; roughly a sixth are singletons. V shed 4 bases, J shed 2 bases, and the junction held 11 bases outside the gene matches. The germline V gene has CDR1 LNHDA and CDR2 SQIVND (reference sequence). The CDR3 is 17 residues long. This rearrangement joins TRBV19 to TRBJ2-5, with 9 positions matching TRBD2. The sequencing sample was made of naive CD4+ T cells from blood. This clonotype was sampled from a woman younger than 30 in good health. The CDR3 DNA sequence: TGTGCCAGTAGTAGTCAGAGACTAGCGGAAACACAAGAGACCCAGTACTTC. Protein product: CASSSQRLAETQETQYF.